The present entry profiles one T cell receptor (beta chain) with its context. This clone was picked up one time. Its antigen specificity is not known. Base qualities are not recorded, but no much larger clone differs from it by a single base. The same CDR3 can be traced to other DNA sequences in this sample. The germline V gene (reference sequence) specifies MNHEY as CDR1 and SMNVEV as CDR2. Inclusive of the bounding cysteine and phenylalanine, the CDR3 is 13 residues long. The retained sequence is limited to the CDR3, 39 bases, with the frame set at the first base. A distance of 6 bases separates the germline ends of V and J, which lose 2 bases and 5 bases respectively. The data originate from a study of shared clonotypes between healthy human individuals (dated by TCRdb to the early 2020s). With respect to the entire study: A few men and two women, aged 18 to 49 years, made up the cohort. Per donor, three plates each were used for CD4 naive and CD4 memory, two for CD8 naive, and one for CD8 memory. To estimate repertoire size and how much clonotypes are shared between individuals, the study performed deep sequencing of blood TCR repertoires from five healthy adults. Libraries were prepared and TCR repertoires were sequenced by different laboratories using diverse techniques, in order to increase sequencing depth and limit assay-specific biases. Each donor's leukapheresis produced roughly between about 0.8 and 8.9 billion PBMCs. Study-wide conclusions, independent of this receptor: Naive subsets generally had larger estimated clonotype richness than memory subsets. Even with the large sequencing depth, rarefaction of the sorted-subset datasets indicated that sequencing was incomplete. The small number of donors limited the genetic and exposure-history diversity represented. Based on pairwise subsampling, the degree of clonotype sharing among donors was expected to be affected by sequencing depth. Compared with non-shared clonotypes, the clonotypes found in all four sorted-subset donors had higher generation probabilities. When several donors were compared, the shared fraction of clonotypes was 5% to 6.5% for naive CD4, over 3% for naive CD8, 2% to 2.5% for memory CD4, and 0.3% to 0.5% for memory CD8. Sampling was restricted to blood, and TCR repertoires in tissues likely differ from the TCR repertoires found in blood.

Healthy HIV-negative adults with no recently reported acute infections or vaccinations were included as donors. Every donor was a Caucasian adult living in Nashville, Tennessee, USA. CD4+ T cells were enriched by magnetic negative selection, after which naive cells were positively selected on CD45RA and the negative fraction was taken as the memory subset. After blood collection by leukapheresis, PBMCs were isolated using Ficoll-Histopaque density gradient centrifugation and then cryopreserved in the vapor phase of liquid nitrogen. Analytical flow cytometry was used to check the purity and quantity of each magnetically sorted T cell population. Genomic DNA was isolated from each sorted fraction and quantified by UV absorbance on a Nanodrop 2000c. TCR CDR3 regions were amplified from genomic DNA by multiplex PCR using the deep immunoSEQ assay. Genomic DNA extracted from each cell subset was distributed evenly over all wells of several immunoSEQ 96-well plates, and each plate served as one replicate. Each replicate PCR for sorted subsets received approximately 220 ng genomic DNA, equal to roughly 30,000 T cell genomes. Purified libraries were quantified with a Qubit 3.0 fluorometer, sized on a Bioanalyzer 2100, and re-quantified with the KAPA Library Quantification kit. Every immunoSEQ 96-well plate was sequenced on a separate single-read 150-cycle Illumina NextSeq 550 flow cell. The paper's data handling went like this. Because only junctional sequences without quality scores were contained in the immunoSEQ output, filtering matching that applied to full-length reads could not be performed. Sequences were annotated with PyIR, a Python wrapper for IgBLAST v1.9, using IMGT germline references to assign V/J genes and CDR3. Reads with weak V/J assignments (E-value above 1e-6), missing CDR3, stop codons, out-of-frame junctions, or ambiguous translated residues were removed. V3J clonotypes were defined as sequences sharing the same inferred V gene, J gene, and CDR3 amino acid sequence. The percentage overlap between two repertoires was calculated by dividing the number of shared unique clonotypes by the size of the smaller repertoire. RTK rarefaction, the Chao1 estimator, and Recon v2.1 estimates of unobserved clonotypes were used to assess repertoire richness. For all TCRbeta clonotypes obtained by the gDNA method from several donors, generation probabilities were computed with OLGA. The table was pulled from immuneACCESS by TCRdb, which kept in-frame rearrangements only. Such tables lose some clones; where checked, under half of the loss comes from unresolved V genes, and the rest has no known cause. V, J and clone size reflect that table, while D and trimming were determined from the DNA. A total of 2 million to 2.5 million clones appear in this sample, under 97% of them only once. 0.13% of the sample comes from the top ten.

The clonotype originates from a man aged 18 to 29 in good health. The chain links TRBV27 with TRBJ2-2, with an unclear D gene assignment. Sequenced: naive CD4+ T cells sorted from blood. This sample's cell subset or site label indicates: CD45RA+ positively selected. The sequence in DNA is TGTGCCAGCAGTTTAGGAGCAACCGGGGAGCTGTTTTTT. Protein translation: CASSLGATGELFF.